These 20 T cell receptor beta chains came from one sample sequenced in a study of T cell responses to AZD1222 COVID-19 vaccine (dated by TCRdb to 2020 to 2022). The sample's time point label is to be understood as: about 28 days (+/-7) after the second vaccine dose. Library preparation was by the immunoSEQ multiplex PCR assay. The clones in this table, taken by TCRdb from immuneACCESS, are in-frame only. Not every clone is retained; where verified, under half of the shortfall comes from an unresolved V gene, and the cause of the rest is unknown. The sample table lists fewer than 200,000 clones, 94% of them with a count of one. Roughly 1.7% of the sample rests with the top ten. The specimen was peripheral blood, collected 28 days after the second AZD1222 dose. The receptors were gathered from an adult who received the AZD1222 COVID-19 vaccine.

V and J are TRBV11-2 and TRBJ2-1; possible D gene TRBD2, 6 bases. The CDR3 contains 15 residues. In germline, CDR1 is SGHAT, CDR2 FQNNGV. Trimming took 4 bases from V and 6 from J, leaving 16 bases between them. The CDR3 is CASSSMGQGGNEQFF. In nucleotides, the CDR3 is TGTGCCAGCAGCTCGATGGGGCAGGGAGGCAATGAGCAGTTCTTC.

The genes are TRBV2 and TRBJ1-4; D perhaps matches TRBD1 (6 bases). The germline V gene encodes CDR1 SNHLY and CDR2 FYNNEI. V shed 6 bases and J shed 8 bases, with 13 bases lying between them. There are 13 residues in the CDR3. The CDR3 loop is CASRIQGVEKLFF. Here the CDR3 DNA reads TGTGCCAGCAGGATACAGGGAGTCGAAAAACTGTTTTTT.

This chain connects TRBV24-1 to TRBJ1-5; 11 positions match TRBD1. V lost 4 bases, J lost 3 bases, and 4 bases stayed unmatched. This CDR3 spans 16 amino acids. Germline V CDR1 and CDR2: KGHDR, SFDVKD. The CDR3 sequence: CATSDGDRGNNQPQHF. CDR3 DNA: TGTGCCACCAGTGACGGGGACAGGGGGAACAATCAGCCCCAGCATTTT.

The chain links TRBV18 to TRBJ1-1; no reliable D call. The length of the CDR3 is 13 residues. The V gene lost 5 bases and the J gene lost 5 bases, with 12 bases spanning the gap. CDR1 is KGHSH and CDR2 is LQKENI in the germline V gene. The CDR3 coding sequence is TGTGCCAGCTCATCAAATCCCAGGACTGAAGCTTTCTTT. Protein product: CASSSNPRTEAFF.

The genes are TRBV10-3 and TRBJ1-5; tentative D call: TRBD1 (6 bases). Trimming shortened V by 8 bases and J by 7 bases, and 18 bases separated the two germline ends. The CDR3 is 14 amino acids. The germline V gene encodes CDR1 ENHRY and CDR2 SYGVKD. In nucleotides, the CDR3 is TGTGCCATCGCCGACAGGACGGGATTCCAGCCCCAGCATTTT. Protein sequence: CAIADRTGFQPQHF.

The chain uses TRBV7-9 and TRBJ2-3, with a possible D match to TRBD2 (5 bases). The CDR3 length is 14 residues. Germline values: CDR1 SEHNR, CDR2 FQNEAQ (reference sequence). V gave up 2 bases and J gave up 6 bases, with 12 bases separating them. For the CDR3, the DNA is TGTGCCAGCAGCTTACTCGGGGTGGTCGATACGCAGTATTTT. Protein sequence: CASSLLGVVDTQYF.

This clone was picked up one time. CDR3 sequence reads: CASSPRTGGDEKLFF. For the CDR3, the DNA is TGTGCCAGCAGCCCCAGGACAGGGGGAGACGAAAAACTGTTTTTT. The J gene is TRBJ1-4, the V gene TRBV9; 10 bases map to TRBD1. The junction had 8 bases not matched to a gene; V was cut back by 4 bases and J by 8 bases. This CDR3 region has 15 residues. The germline V gene encodes CDR1 SGDLS and CDR2 YYNGEE.

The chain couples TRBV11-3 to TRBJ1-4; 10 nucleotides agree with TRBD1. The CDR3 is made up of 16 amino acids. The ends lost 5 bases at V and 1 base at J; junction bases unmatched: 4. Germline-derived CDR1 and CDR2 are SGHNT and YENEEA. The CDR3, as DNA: TGTGCCAGCAGCGAGACAGGGGGCGGAACTAATGAAAAACTGTTTTTT. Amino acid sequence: CASSETGGGTNEKLFF.

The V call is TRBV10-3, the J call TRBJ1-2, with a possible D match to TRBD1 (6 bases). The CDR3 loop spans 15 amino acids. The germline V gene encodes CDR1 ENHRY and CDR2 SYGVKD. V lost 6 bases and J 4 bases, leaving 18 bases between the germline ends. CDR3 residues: CAIRDTGGRTYGYTF. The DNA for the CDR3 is TGTGCCATCAGGGACACCGGGGGGCGAACCTATGGCTACACCTTC.

The CDR3 spells CASGLVWGSYGYTF. The CDR3 bases are TGTGCTAGTGGTTTGGTATGGGGATCCTATGGCTACACCTTC. The genes are TRBV12-5 and TRBJ1-2, with D uncertain. Germline CDR1 and CDR2: LGHNT and FRNRAP. Trimming shortened V by 0 bases and J by 4 bases, and 9 bases separated the two germline ends. The CDR3 contains 14 residues.

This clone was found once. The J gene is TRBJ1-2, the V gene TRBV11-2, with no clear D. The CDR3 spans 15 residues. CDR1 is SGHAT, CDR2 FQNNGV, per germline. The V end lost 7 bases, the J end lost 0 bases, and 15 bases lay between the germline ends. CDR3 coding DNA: TGTGCCAGCACCGCAGCCAACAGACCTAACTATGGCTACACCTTC. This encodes CASTAANRPNYGYTF.

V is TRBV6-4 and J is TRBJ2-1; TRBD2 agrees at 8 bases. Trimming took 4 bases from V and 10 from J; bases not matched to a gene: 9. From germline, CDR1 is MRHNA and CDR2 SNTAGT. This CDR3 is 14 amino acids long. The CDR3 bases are TGTGCCAGCAGTGCCGGGACTAGTACGCGGGAGCAGTTCTTC. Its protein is CASSAGTSTREQFF.

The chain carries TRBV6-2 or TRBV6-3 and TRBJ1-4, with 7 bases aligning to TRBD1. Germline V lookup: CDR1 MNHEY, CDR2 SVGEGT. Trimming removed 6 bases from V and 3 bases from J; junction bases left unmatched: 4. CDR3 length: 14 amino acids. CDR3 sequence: CASSPDRANEKLFF. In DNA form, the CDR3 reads TGTGCCAGCAGCCCAGACAGGGCTAATGAAAAACTGTTTTTT.

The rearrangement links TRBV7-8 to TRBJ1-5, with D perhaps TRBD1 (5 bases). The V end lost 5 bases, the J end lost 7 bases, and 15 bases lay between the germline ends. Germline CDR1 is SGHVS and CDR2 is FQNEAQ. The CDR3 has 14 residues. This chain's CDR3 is CASSVHGGIQPQHF. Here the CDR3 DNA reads TGTGCCAGCAGCGTGCATGGGGGGATACAGCCCCAGCATTTT.

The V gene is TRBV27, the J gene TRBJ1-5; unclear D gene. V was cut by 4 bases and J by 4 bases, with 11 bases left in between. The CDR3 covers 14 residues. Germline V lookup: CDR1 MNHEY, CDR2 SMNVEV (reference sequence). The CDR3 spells CASSYSGRNQPQHF. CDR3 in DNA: TGTGCCAGCAGTTATTCAGGCAGAAATCAGCCCCAGCATTTT.

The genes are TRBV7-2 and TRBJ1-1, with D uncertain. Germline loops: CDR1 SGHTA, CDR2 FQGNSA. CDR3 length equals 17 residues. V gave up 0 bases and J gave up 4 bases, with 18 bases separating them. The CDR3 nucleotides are TGTGCCAGCAGCTTAGCGCTTATCCATGGAGGGAGCACTGAAGCTTTCTTT. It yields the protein CASSLALIHGGSTEAFF.

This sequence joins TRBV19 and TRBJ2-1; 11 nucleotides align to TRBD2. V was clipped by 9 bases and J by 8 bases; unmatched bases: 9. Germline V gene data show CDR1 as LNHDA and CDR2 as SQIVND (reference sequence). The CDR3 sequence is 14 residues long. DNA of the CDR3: TGTGCCAGCAGATCTAGCGGGAGGAGCGATGAGCAGTTCTTC. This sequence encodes CASRSSGRSDEQFF.

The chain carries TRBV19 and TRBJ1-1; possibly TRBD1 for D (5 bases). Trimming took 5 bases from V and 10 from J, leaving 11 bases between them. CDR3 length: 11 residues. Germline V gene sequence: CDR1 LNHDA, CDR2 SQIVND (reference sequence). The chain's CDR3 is CASSSGTGAFF. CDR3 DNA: TGTGCCAGTAGTTCGGGGACCGGAGCTTTCTTT.

CDR3 region: CASKEGGANVNYGYTF. The CDR3 bases are TGTGCCAGCAAAGAGGGAGGGGCGAACGTTAACTATGGCTACACCTTC. The rearrangement joins TRBV27 to TRBJ1-2, with D perhaps matching TRBD1 (5 bases). The CDR3 length is 16 residues. CDR1 and CDR2 from the germline V gene are MNHEY and SMNVEV (reference sequence). V was trimmed by 7 bases and J by 1 base, leaving 19 bases between them.

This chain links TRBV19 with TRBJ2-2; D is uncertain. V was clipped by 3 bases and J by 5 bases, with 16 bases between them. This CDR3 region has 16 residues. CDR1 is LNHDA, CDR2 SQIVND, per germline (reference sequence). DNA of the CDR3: TGTGCCAGTAGTATCGGGCTGGGAATAATTACCGGGGAGCTGTTTTTT. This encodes CASSIGLGIITGELFF.